The 30 T cell receptor beta chains below come from one sample, sequenced in a study of T cells in Graves' hyperthyroidism and ophthalmopathy. RNA transcripts were the template for amplifying TCR beta CDR3 regions. The TCR CDR3 was amplified in a first-round RT-PCR using the HTBI primer set. A single record per CDR3 protein comes from TCRdb applying MiXCR to the multiplex PCR reads. The sample shows almost 600,000 distinct CDR3 sequences, about 43% of them seen only once. The material sequenced was peripheral blood or thyroid tissue (not recorded which). These receptors originate from a woman between 18 and 29 years old with Graves' hyperthyroidism.

This clonotype was found once. One end of the junction is discordant with germline, which a read error may explain. The V gene is TRBV7-3, the J gene TRBJ1-1, with a possible D match to TRBD1 (6 bases). Germline V gives CDR1 SGHTA, CDR2 FQGTGA. This CDR3 has 13 amino acids. The CDR3 coding sequence is TGTGCCAGCAGCTGGGGGCGGGAGGGCCATCTTTTCTTC. Translation: CASSWGREGHLFF.

At least ten counts were recorded for this clonotype. The V call is TRBV7-3, the J call TRBJ2-5; D unresolved. The CDR3 loop spans 12 amino acids. Between the trimmed V and J ends, which lost 3 bases and 5 bases, there was a span of 7 bases. CDR1 is SGHTA and CDR2 is FQGTGA in the germline V gene. CDR3 DNA sequence: TGTGCCAGCAGCTTCTCCGGGGAGACCCAGTACTTC. Translation gives CASSFSGETQYF.

As for this clonotype: A junction end diverges from the germline sequence, so it may reflect a read error. The rearrangement uses TRBV24-1 and TRBJ1-4; no firm D call. The length of the CDR3 is 14 residues. CDR1 and CDR2 from the germline V gene are KGHDR and SFDVKD. The CDR3 region has the DNA TGTGCCATCAGTGAGTCGGGTCCCAATGAAAAACTGTTTTTT. It yields the protein CAISESGPNEKLFF.

Worth noting for this clonotype: The junction differs from germline at one of its ends, possibly a read error. This sequence joins TRBV2 and TRBJ2-5; D is perhaps TRBD1 (6 bases). The germline V gene has CDR1 SNHLY and CDR2 FYNNEI. The CDR3 consists of 15 residues. The CDR3 DNA reads TGTGCCAGCAGTGTTCGGACAGCCGTCCAAGTGACCCAGTACTTC. Translating it yields CASSVRTAVQVTQYF.

This clonotype was observed many times. V is TRBV7-2 and J is TRBJ2-5, with 8 positions matching TRBD2. The CDR3 is made up of 15 amino acids. CDR1 and CDR2 (germline): SGHTA, FQGNSA. The J segment lost 5 bases and the V segment lost 1 base, leaving 6 bases of the junction unmatched. The CDR3 is CASSLESGSTETQYF. CDR3 coding DNA: TGTGCCAGCAGCTTAGAAAGCGGGAGCACTGAGACCCAGTACTTC.

The chain has TRBV10-3 and TRBJ1-2; D unresolved. V was shortened by 0 bases and J by 12 bases, with 14 bases between the two germline ends. CDR1 is ENHRY and CDR2 is SYGVKD in the germline V gene. The CDR3 spans 13 residues. CDR3 DNA: TGTGCCATCAGTGAGTCGACATTCTCTGGAAACACCTTC. Translating it yields CAISESTFSGNTF.

V is TRBV10-3 and J is TRBJ1-2; 7 bases are a match to TRBD1. CDR1 and CDR2 from the germline V gene are ENHRY and SYGVKD. The CDR3 totals 14 residues. The trim removed 5 bases at V and 7 bases at J, leaving 10 bases unmatched. The CDR3 region is CAISSDRVNSGYTF. The DNA of the CDR3 is TGTGCCATCAGTTCTGACAGGGTGAATTCTGGCTACACCTTC.

The CDR3 sequence is CASSPPRAGRGEQYF. The CDR3 bases are TGTGCCAGCTCACCACCCAGGGCAGGGAGGGGCGAGCAGTACTTC. This chain links TRBV18 with TRBJ2-7, with 7 bases matching TRBD2. Germline lookup yields CDR1 KGHSH and CDR2 LQKENI. The CDR3 has 15 residues. Unmatched junction bases numbered 8, after V lost 0 bases and J lost 6 bases.

This clonotype was counted many times. The rearrangement uses TRBV2 and TRBJ1-2; TRBD1 agrees at 7 bases. This CDR3 has 15 residues. V lost 5 bases to trimming and J lost 5 bases; unmatched junction nucleotides: 11. The germline V gene has CDR1 SNHLY and CDR2 FYNNEI. CDR3 nucleotide sequence: TGTGCCAGCAGTCAAATAGCGACAGGGAATTATGGCTACACCTTC. Protein sequence: CASSQIATGNYGYTF.

This clonotype showed up many times. The V call is TRBV11-2, the J call TRBJ1-2; D remains ambiguous. The CDR3 consists of 15 residues. V dropped 2 bases and J dropped 2 bases, with 12 bases sitting between them. Germline values: CDR1 SGHAT, CDR2 FQNNGV. The CDR3, as DNA: TGTGCCAGCAGCTTAAGCCGGGCCTCGAACTATGGCTACACCTTC. This sequence encodes CASSLSRASNYGYTF.

This clonotype was counted ten times or more. V and J are TRBV6-5 and TRBJ2-7; the match to TRBD1 covers 8 bases. This CDR3 has 14 amino acids. Germline assignment: CDR1 MNHEY and CDR2 SVGAGI. V dropped 6 bases and J dropped 5; count of bases not matched to a gene: 9. DNA of the CDR3: TGTGCCAGCAGCACCACGACAGGGGCCCACGAGCAGTACTTC. Translation: CASSTTTGAHEQYF.

For this clonotype: Just one base apart from a much larger clone, this may be a read error. The chain couples TRBV7-3 to TRBJ2-2, with TRBD2 as a possible D gene (5 bases). Germline V lookup: CDR1 SGHTA, CDR2 FQGTGA. There are 15 residues in the CDR3. DNA of the CDR3: TGTGCCAGCGGCTTAAGTGCACCGGGGACCGGGGAGCTGTTTTTT. This sequence encodes CASGLSAPGTGELFF.

This clonotype was found a few times. One end of the junction does not line up with germline, which may come from a read error. The chain combines TRBV20-1 with TRBJ1-2; 7 bases are a match to TRBD1. The CDR3 totals 16 residues. Germline CDR1 is DFQATT and CDR2 is SNEGSKA (reference sequence). The CDR3 protein is CSARDHVTEGAHGYTF. For the CDR3, the DNA is TGCAGTGCTAGAGATCACGTAACCGAGGGGGCGCATGGCTACACTTTC.

As to this clonotype: Given a much more abundant clone one base away, this may be a read error. The chain recombines TRBV6-1 with TRBJ1-2; 7 positions match TRBD1. CDR3 size: 15 residues. Germline assignment: CDR1 MNHNS and CDR2 SASEGT. V dropped 5 bases and J dropped 0; count of bases not matched to a gene: 6. The CDR3 nucleotides are TGTGCCAGCAGTCCGGCGGACAGGCCTAACTATGGCTACACCTTC. The encoded protein is CASSPADRPNYGYTF.

With respect to this clonotype: The germline gene is not matched at one end of the junction; a read error may be the cause. The rearrangement uses TRBV5-1 and TRBJ2-7, with TRBD1 as a possible D gene (5 bases). The CDR3 spans 12 residues. CDR1 and CDR2 (germline): SGHRS, YFSETQ. CDR3 residues: CASSEAGYEQNF. CDR3 DNA: TGCGCCAGCAGCGAAGCAGGGTACGAGCAGAACTTC.

This clonotype was picked up many times. This rearrangement joins TRBV20-1 to TRBJ2-7; 14 nucleotides agree with TRBD2. The V segment lost 6 bases and the J segment 0 bases; nucleotides outside the gene matches: 16. The germline gives CDR1 DFQATT, CDR2 SNEGSKA (reference sequence). The CDR3 is 19 amino acids. CDR3 DNA: TGCAGTGCCCCTGGACTAGCGGGAGGTACCCTACAGAGCTCCTACGAGCAGTACTTC. It translates to CSAPGLAGGTLQSSYEQYF.

This clonotype was observed a single time. One junction end disagrees with the germline gene, perhaps due to a read error. The V gene is TRBV9, the J gene TRBJ2-7, with TRBD2 matching 11 bases. Germline assignment: CDR1 SGDLS and CDR2 YYNGEE. The CDR3 extends over 16 amino acids. The DNA of the CDR3 is TGTGCCAGCGGCGTAGAGGTGACTAGCGGGAAGGGCGGGCAGTACTTC. Protein product: CASGVEVTSGKGGQYF.

V usage is TRBV29-1 and J usage is TRBJ1-1; D is possibly TRBD1 (5 bases). Trimming took off 7 bases at V and 4 bases at J, with 13 bases between the two ends. Germline lookup yields CDR1 SQVTM and CDR2 ANQGSEA. The CDR3 spans 12 residues. In DNA form, the CDR3 reads TGCAGCGACTTTGAGGGGAGCACTGAAGCTTTCTTT. This encodes CSDFEGSTEAFF.

In its sample, this clonotype was seen many times. The chain employs TRBV15 and TRBJ1-1; no definite D call. V was cut by 7 bases and J by 4 bases, with 16 bases left in between. Germline V gene lookup returns CDR1 LNHNV and CDR2 YYDKDF (reference sequence). The CDR3 has 14 residues. The CDR3 DNA reads TGTGCCACCAATCACGCGGGGATAGCCACTGAAGCTTTCTTT. Protein: CATNHAGIATEAFF.

This clonotype was detected ten times or more. The rearrangement joins TRBV4-1 to TRBJ2-5, with a tentative D call TRBD1 (6 bases). V was trimmed by 3 bases and J by 4 bases, leaving 12 bases between them. Per the germline V gene, CDR1 is MGHRA and CDR2 is YSYEKL. This CDR3 region has 14 residues. CDR3 nucleotide sequence: TGCGCCAGCAGCCAGACAGGATGGGTAGAGACCCAGTACTTC. Protein: CASSQTGWVETQYF.

This clonotype has just a few counts. This sequence joins TRBV12-3 or TRBV12-4 and TRBJ2-7, with 9 bases lining up with TRBD2. The V and J ends lost 5 bases and 4 bases, in that order; junction bases with no gene match: 6. This CDR3 spans 14 amino acids. CDR3 sequence reads: CASSRGLANYEQYF. CDR3 bases: TGTGCCAGCAGTAGGGGACTAGCTAATTACGAGCAGTACTTC.

This chain uses TRBV11-3 with TRBJ2-6; D unresolved. The CDR3 loop spans 18 amino acids. Looked up from germline, CDR1 is SGHNT and CDR2 is YENEEA. Trimming shortened V by 2 bases and J by 2 bases, and 16 bases separated the two germline ends. The DNA of the CDR3 is TGTGCCAGCAGCTTATATAGGTTCAGTCCCACTGGGGCCAACGTCCTGACTTTC. Protein: CASSLYRFSPTGANVLTF.

This clonotype has at least ten counts. The gene calls are TRBV20-1 and TRBJ1-1; weak D call: TRBD1 (5 bases). The CDR3 has 15 amino acids. V was shortened by 6 bases and J by 0 bases, with 17 bases between the two germline ends. CDR1 is DFQATT, CDR2 SNEGSKA, per germline (reference sequence). CDR3 loop: CSAPGRGGLNTEAFF. Written as DNA, the CDR3 is TGCAGTGCCCCAGGTCGCGGGGGTTTGAACACTGAAGCTTTCTTT.

Ten or more counts support this clonotype. This rearrangement joins TRBV7-6 to TRBJ2-7; weak D call: TRBD2 (5 bases). Germline values: CDR1 SGHVS, CDR2 FNYEAQ. The germline V and J ends were trimmed by 3 bases and 2 bases, with 11 bases remaining between them. The CDR3 totals 14 residues. CDR3 in amino acids: CASSFEGSTYEQYF. The CDR3, as DNA: TGTGCCAGCAGCTTTGAGGGATCAACCTACGAGCAGTACTTC.

CDR3 in amino acids: CASSQDRAGEIPDTQYF. The DNA of the CDR3 is TGTGCCAGCAGCCAAGATCGGGCGGGAGAGATCCCAGATACGCAGTATTTT. The chain uses TRBV14 and TRBJ2-3; 7 nucleotides match TRBD2. This CDR3 spans 17 amino acids. With V trimmed by 0 bases and J by 4 bases, 10 bases remained unmatched. Germline V gene lookup returns CDR1 SGHDN and CDR2 FVKESK.

The sample holds many counts of this clonotype. This chain connects TRBV7-9 to TRBJ2-7; either TRBD1 or TRBD2 may supply D (5 bases each). Germline CDR1 is SEHNR and CDR2 is FQNEAQ (reference sequence). The V gene lost 5 bases and the J gene lost 2 bases, with 16 bases spanning the gap. The CDR3 covers 15 residues. In nucleotides, the CDR3 is TGTGCCAGCAGCCCACCCGGGACGGTAACCTACGAGCAGTACTTC. Protein product: CASSPPGTVTYEQYF. Full variable domain (missing parts from reference TRBV7-9 and TRBJ2-7): DTGVSQNPRHKITKRGQNVTFRCDPISEHNRLYWYRQTLGQGPEFLTYFQNEAQLEKSRLLSDRFSAERPKGSFSTLEIQRTEQGDSAMYLCASSPPGTVTYEQYFGPGTRLTVT.

This clonotype turned up a few times. The chain recombines TRBV12-3 or TRBV12-4 with TRBJ2-2; TRBD2 matches 8 bases. This CDR3 region has 21 residues. The CDR3 DNA reads TGTGCTAGTGGTTTGGTACTCAGTGTCCTTAGCGGGACAACGAACACCGGGGAGCTGTTTTTT. Its translation: CASGLVLSVLSGTTNTGELFF.

V and J are TRBV6-6 and TRBJ2-7; D unresolved. The CDR3 is made up of 15 amino acids. Germline V gene sequence: CDR1 MNHNY, CDR2 SVGAGI (reference sequence). Trimming took 0 bases from V and 3 from J, leaving 12 bases between them. The CDR3 DNA follows: TGTGCCAGCAGTTACTCGCGTGACATCGACTACGAGCAGTACTTC. It is translated as CASSYSRDIDYEQYF.

Many counts were recorded for this clonotype. V is TRBV7-9 and J is TRBJ1-2; D may be TRBD1 (5 bases). The V end lost 5 bases, the J end lost 8 bases, and 21 bases lay between the germline ends. Germline V gene lookup returns CDR1 SEHNR and CDR2 FQNEAQ (reference sequence). CDR3 length: 15 amino acids. CDR3 sequence: CASSQAGHPSWGYTF. CDR3 DNA: TGTGCCAGCAGCCAAGCCGGACACCCCAGCTGGGGCTACACCTTC.

The chain links TRBV10-3 to TRBJ1-2; 10 nucleotides match TRBD1. The junction had 12 bases not matched to a gene; V was cut back by 6 bases and J by 5 bases. This CDR3 has 16 residues. Looked up from germline, CDR1 is ENHRY and CDR2 is SYGVKD. CDR3 DNA sequence: TGTGCCATCAGCGGCGGAGGGACAGGGGCAGCGTATGGCTACACCTTC. Amino acids: CAISGGGTGAAYGYTF.